The rows below give T cell receptor beta chains drawn from one sample of a study of control samples from healthy donors and cancer patients. The data were produced by immunoSEQ multiplex PCR, yet TCRdb's version contains in-frame clones alone and is incomplete. This sample has tens of thousands of clones, with 88% found just once. The sequencing input was PBMCs. The receptors stem from a middle-aged man with head and neck cancer. Each CDR3 is given with its conserved first and last residue. D genes are given only for firm matches. Clone size appears in some rows only: once, few, many, or a class for an expanded clone.

TRBV7-7	-	TRBJ2-5	TRBD2	CASSKLSGGHQETQYF	TGTGCCAGCAGCAAGCTTAGCGGGGGCCACCAAGAGACCCAGTACTTC
TRBV7-9	-	TRBJ1-1	-	CASSRAGTANTEAFF	TGTGCCAGCAGCCGCGCTGGGACGGCGAACACTGAAGCTTTCTTT
TRBV5-4	few	TRBJ1-2	TRBD1	CASSIRQGNYGYTF	TGTGCCAGCAGCATACGACAGGGAAACTATGGCTACACCTTC
TRBV7-9	-	TRBJ2-5	-	CASSSRRGAGGETQYF	TGTGCCAGCAGCTCGCGTAGGGGGGCCGGAGGAGAGACCCAGTACTTC
TRBV6-5	-	TRBJ2-2	-	CASTPNTGELFF	TGTGCCAGCACGCCGAACACCGGGGAGCTGTTTTTT
TRBV5-1	-	TRBJ2-1	-	CASSFRGRSDEQFF	TGCGCCAGCAGCTTCAGGGGGAGGAGCGATGAGCAGTTCTTC
TRBV6-5	few	TRBJ2-7	-	CASSDRWSSYEQYF	TGTGCCAGCAGCGACAGGTGGAGCTCCTACGAGCAGTACTTC
TRBV4-1	-	TRBJ2-5	-	CASSLVTGVETQYF	TGCGCCAGCAGCCTGGTCACGGGGGTGGAGACCCAGTACTTC
TRBV25-1	-	TRBJ1-6	TRBD1	CASSEDRDSPLHF	TGTGCCAGCAGTGAAGACAGGGATTCACCCCTCCACTTT
TRBV9	-	TRBJ1-2	TRBD1	CASSVPPDRAKDGYTF	TGTGCCAGCAGCGTACCCCCGGACAGGGCGAAGGATGGCTACACCTTC